This T cell receptor beta chain was captured by sequencing in a study of OX40 agonist ivuxolimab in advanced cancers. Notes on the research overall: Ivuxolimab was a fully human IgG2 agonistic monoclonal antibody targeting the costimulatory receptor OX40 (CD134). The point of sequencing TCRbeta in the periphery was to test whether ivuxolimab changed TCR sequence diversity and drove clonal T-cell expansion. Patients were allowed to have had prior anti-PD-1, anti-PD-L1 or anti-CTLA-4 therapy, and 40% of the dose-escalation patients had been treated with checkpoint inhibitors. The paper describes the monotherapy dose-escalation part (N ≈ 52 patients) of the phase I trial of ivuxolimab. Partial responses occurred in three dose-escalation patients, of whom one had hepatocellular carcinoma and two had cutaneous melanoma. In the dose-escalation cohort, 70% to 90% of patients were male, and the mean age was around 60 years with a range of roughly 23 to 90. Intravenous ivuxolimab was administered to patients every 2 weeks at six dose levels: 0.01, 0.1, 0.3, 1.5, 3 and 10 mg/kg. Among the roughly 50 dose-escalation patients, some 20 had hepatocellular carcinoma, approximately 15 melanoma, 9 renal cell carcinoma and 9 head and neck cancer. Overall study results and their limits: In partial responders in the 0.1-3.0 mg/kg groups, normalized peripheral clonal expansion was found to be among the lowest, especially among CD8+ T cells. The antigen specificity of the clonally expanded peripheral T cells was not determined. After ivuxolimab, expanded clones were on average more numerous among CD8+ T cells than among CD4+ T cells. At doses of 0.1 to 3.0 mg/kg, clonal expansion of both CD4+ and CD8+ blood T cells was observed from baseline to week 6. Low levels of normalized T-cell clonal expansion were also seen in some nonresponding patients.

With respect to this clone: There is no known antigen for this receptor. The record has no base qualities; no much larger clone is one base away.

The trial excluded patients who had a history of autoimmune disease or were on systemic immunosuppression. Peripheral blood for TCR sequencing was drawn from every dose cohort at baseline, at cycle 4 day 1 and at cycle 7 day 1. The samples were taken from a phase I, first-in-human, multicenter, open-label dose-escalation trial of ivuxolimab. Adults with locally advanced or metastatic melanoma, renal cell carcinoma, hepatocellular carcinoma or head and neck squamous cell carcinoma were enrolled in the trial. Before TCR sequencing, CD4+ T cells and CD8+ T cells were sorted from peripheral blood as separate populations. Genomic DNA was extracted from sorted cells for sequencing of the TCRbeta CDR3 region. TCRbeta CDR3 regions were sequenced using the immunoSEQ Assay. TCRdb obtained this table from immuneACCESS and retained in-frame rearrangements with V and J assigned. These tables miss some clones; where compared with another copy, unresolved V genes account for less than half of the shortfall, and the remainder is unexplained. In this sample the table shows 40,000 to 60,000 clones, around nine tenths of which occur a single time. Roughly 3.6% of the sample is in the top ten clones.

As encoded in the germline V gene, CDR1 is MNHEY while CDR2 is SVGAGI. CDR3 length: 14 amino acids, cysteine to phenylalanine. Kept here is only the CDR3 DNA, which spans 42 bases and is read in frame from base 1. V loses 4 bases of germline sequence and J loses 5 bases, and the interval between the two ends is 14 bases. This receptor was obtained from an adult with an advanced solid tumor such as melanoma, head and neck, liver or kidney cancer. The sequence links TRBV6-5 to TRBJ1-1; the D region possibly corresponds to TRBD1 (6 bases align). Source: CD4+ or CD8+ T cells sorted from blood, taken in a trial of the OX40 agonist ivuxolimab. The DNA sequence is as follows: TGTGCCAGCAGTTTCAGACAGGTCCAGACTGAAGCTTTCTTT. Translated, it reads CASSFRQVQTEAFF.